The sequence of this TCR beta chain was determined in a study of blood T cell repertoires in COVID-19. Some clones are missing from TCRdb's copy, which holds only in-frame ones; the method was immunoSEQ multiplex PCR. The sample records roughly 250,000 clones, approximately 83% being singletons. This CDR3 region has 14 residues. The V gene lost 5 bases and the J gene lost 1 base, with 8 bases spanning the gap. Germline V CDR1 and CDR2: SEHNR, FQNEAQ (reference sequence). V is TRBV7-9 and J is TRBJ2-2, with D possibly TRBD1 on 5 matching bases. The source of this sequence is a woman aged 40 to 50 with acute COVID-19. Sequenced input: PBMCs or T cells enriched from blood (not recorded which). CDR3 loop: CASSPQGNTGELFF. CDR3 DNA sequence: TGTGCCAGCAGCCCTCAGGGGAACACCGGGGAGCTGTTTTTT.